Listed below are T cell receptor beta chains from one sample, sequenced in a study of PD-1 blockade in classical Hodgkin lymphoma. TCRdb keeps only in-frame clones here, not all; method: immunoSEQ multiplex PCR. Among 40,000 to 50,000 clones listed, about three quarters were seen once. The input for sequencing was peripheral blood mononuclear cells (PBMCs), taken at baseline. The receptors were gathered from a human donor with classical Hodgkin lymphoma. Both conserved end residues are part of each CDR3. D genes are given only for firm matches. Clone size is given for some rows only: seen once, a few or many times, or a class if the clone is expanded.

D: .; size: .; V: TRBV28; J: TRBJ2-7; length: 13; CDR3: CASSLPVSYEQYF; DNA: TGTGCCAGCAGTTTACCGGTCTCCTACGAGCAGTACTTC
D: .; size: .; V: TRBV12-2; J: TRBJ2-7; length: 15; CDR3: CASSPGIGEGYEQYF; DNA: TGTGCCAGCAGCCCGGGGATTGGGGAAGGCTACGAGCAGTACTTC
D: TRBD1; size: .; V: TRBV5-1; J: TRBJ2-5; length: 16; CDR3: CASSLLTGQGEETQYF; DNA: TGCGCCAGCAGCCTCCTGACAGGGCAAGGGGAAGAGACCCAGTACTTC
D: TRBD1; size: .; V: TRBV7-8; J: TRBJ2-5; length: 14; CDR3: CASSSRQGWETQYF; DNA: TGTGCCAGCAGCTCGCGACAGGGGTGGGAGACCCAGTACTTC
D: TRBD1; size: .; V: TRBV7-9; J: TRBJ2-3; length: 16; CDR3: CASSLGQGVLGDTQYF; DNA: TGTGCCAGCAGCTTGGGACAGGGGGTGTTGGGAGATACGCAGTATTTT
D: .; size: .; V: TRBV5-6; J: TRBJ1-5; length: 13; CDR3: CASSVTGGQPQHF; DNA: TGTGCCAGCAGCGTGACGGGGGGACAGCCCCAGCATTTT
D: TRBD2; size: .; V: TRBV9; J: TRBJ2-2; length: 15; CDR3: CASSVSGGGFGELFF; DNA: TGTGCCAGCAGCGTTAGCGGGGGGGGTTTCGGGGAGCTGTTTTTT
D: .; size: .; V: TRBV5-4; J: TRBJ1-1; length: 13; CDR3: CASSLWTNTEAFF; DNA: TGTGCCAGCAGCTTGTGGACGAACACTGAAGCTTTCTTT
D: TRBD2; size: .; V: TRBV11-2; J: TRBJ2-1; length: 15; CDR3: CASSKLAGGVDEQFF; DNA: TGTGCCAGCAGCAAACTAGCGGGGGGCGTGGATGAGCAGTTCTTC
D: .; size: few; V: TRBV29-1; J: TRBJ1-5; length: 11; CDR3: CSVECRVPQHF; DNA: TGCAGCGTTGAATGTAGGGTACCCCAGCATTTT
D: TRBD1; size: once; V: TRBV10-3; J: TRBJ1-1; length: 13; CDR3: CAIRFDRGTEAFF; DNA: TGTGCCATCAGGTTCGACAGGGGCACTGAAGCTTTCTTT
D: TRBD1; size: .; V: TRBV11-2; J: TRBJ1-2; length: 17; CDR3: CASSLPGGRLANYGYTF; DNA: TGTGCCAGCAGCTTACCAGGGGGAAGGTTAGCTAACTATGGCTACACCTTC
D: TRBD2; size: .; V: TRBV11-2; J: TRBJ2-3; length: 17; CDR3: CASSRRGSSLGGDTQYF; DNA: TGTGCCAGCAGCCGGCGGGGGAGCTCCCTCGGGGGAGATACGCAGTATTTT
D: .; size: .; V: TRBV11-3; J: TRBJ2-7; length: 16; CDR3: CASSVRGGQVSYEQYF; DNA: TGTGCCAGCAGCGTAAGGGGGGGACAGGTCTCCTACGAGCAGTACTTC
D: .; size: .; V: TRBV18; J: TRBJ2-7; length: 15; CDR3: CASSPYGDGTYEQYF; DNA: TGTGCCAGCTCACCTTACGGGGACGGCACCTACGAGCAGTACTTC
D: .; size: .; V: TRBV9; J: TRBJ2-2; length: 15; CDR3: CASSSTTGLIGELFF; DNA: TGTGCCAGCAGCTCAACGACGGGGTTGATCGGGGAGCTGTTTTTT
D: .; size: .; V: TRBV27; J: TRBJ1-5; length: 14; CDR3: CASSLFNSNQPQHF; DNA: TGTGCCAGCAGTTTATTTAATAGCAATCAGCCCCAGCATTTT
D: .; size: .; V: TRBV6-6; J: TRBJ2-2; length: 13; CDR3: CAVKYLDTGELFF; DNA: TGTGCCGTGAAATATCTGGACACCGGGGAGCTGTTTTTT
D: .; size: once; V: TRBV18; J: TRBJ2-3; length: 14; CDR3: CASSPGRGGDTQYF; DNA: TGTGCCAGCTCACCAGGCAGGGGTGGAGATACGCAGTATTTT
D: TRBD1; size: medium-sized; V: TRBV9; J: TRBJ1-2; length: 14; CDR3: CASSLSGGNYGYTF; DNA: TGTGCCAGCAGCCTCTCAGGGGGGAACTATGGCTACACCTTC
D: TRBD1; size: few; V: TRBV18; J: TRBJ1-1; length: 14; CDR3: CASSPGTGDTEAFF; DNA: TGTGCCAGCTCCCCCGGGACAGGGGACACTGAAGCTTTCTTT
D: TRBD2; size: .; V: TRBV7-2; J: TRBJ2-7; length: 15; CDR3: CASGVAGDTGYEQYF; DNA: TGTGCCAGCGGAGTAGCGGGGGATACTGGCTACGAGCAGTACTTC
D: .; size: .; V: TRBV2; J: TRBJ1-2; length: 14; CDR3: CAVGQVRGHYGYTF; DNA: TGTGCGGTGGGGCAGGTCAGGGGCCACTATGGCTACACCTTC
D: TRBD1; size: .; V: TRBV5-4; J: TRBJ1-1; length: 18; CDR3: CASTESGTGGRGGTEAFF; DNA: TGTGCCAGCACCGAATCCGGGACAGGGGGCCGGGGCGGCACTGAAGCTTTCTTT
D: .; size: .; V: TRBV7-2; J: TRBJ2-1; length: 15; CDR3: CASSSQGNGDNEQFF; DNA: TGTGCCAGCAGCTCCCAGGGGAACGGTGACAATGAGCAGTTCTTC
D: .; size: .; V: TRBV6-5; J: TRBJ2-2; length: 12; CDR3: CASSRMAGELFF; DNA: TGTGCCAGCAGTCGTATGGCCGGGGAGCTGTTTTTT
D: .; size: few; V: TRBV20-1; J: TRBJ1-1; length: 11; CDR3: CSARQYTEAFF; DNA: TGCAGTGCCCGACAGTACACTGAAGCTTTCTTT
D: TRBD2; size: .; V: TRBV30; J: TRBJ2-2; length: 13; CDR3: CAWRVPRGGELFF; DNA: TGTGCCTGGCGTGTACCGCGGGGGGGGGAGCTGTTTTTT
D: .; size: .; V: TRBV7-2; J: TRBJ2-4; length: 16; CDR3: CASSLAGPGAKNIQYF; DNA: TGTGCCAGCAGCTTAGCCGGGCCCGGGGCCAAAAACATTCAGTACTTC
D: TRBD2; size: .; V: TRBV14; J: TRBJ2-5; length: 15; CDR3: CASSQVGGDGETQYF; DNA: TGTGCCAGCAGCCAAGTGGGGGGGGACGGAGAGACCCAGTACTTC
D: TRBD2; size: once; V: TRBV4-2; J: TRBJ2-3; length: 17; CDR3: CASSPLATSGGADTQYF; DNA: TGTGCCAGCAGCCCCTTAGCGACTAGCGGGGGGGCAGATACGCAGTATTTT